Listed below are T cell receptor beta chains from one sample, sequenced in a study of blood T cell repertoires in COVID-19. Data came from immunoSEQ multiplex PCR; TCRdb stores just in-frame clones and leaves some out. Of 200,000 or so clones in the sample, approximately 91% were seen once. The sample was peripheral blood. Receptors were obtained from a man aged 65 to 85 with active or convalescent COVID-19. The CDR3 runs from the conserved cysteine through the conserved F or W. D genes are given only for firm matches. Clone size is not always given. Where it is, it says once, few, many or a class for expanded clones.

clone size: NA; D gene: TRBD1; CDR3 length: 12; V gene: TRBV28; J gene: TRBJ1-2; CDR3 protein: CASTGQTYGYTF; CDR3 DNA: TGTGCCAGCACGGGACAGACCTATGGCTACACCTTC
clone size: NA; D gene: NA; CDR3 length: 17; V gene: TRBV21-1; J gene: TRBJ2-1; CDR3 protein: CASSKCTSAGSYNEQFF; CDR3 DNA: TGTGCCAGCAGCAAATGTACTAGCGCAGGCTCCTACAATGAGCAGTTCTTC
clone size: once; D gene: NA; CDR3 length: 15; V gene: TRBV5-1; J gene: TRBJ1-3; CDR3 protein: CASSLASRGGNTIYF; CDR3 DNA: TGCGCCAGCAGCTTGGCGTCTAGGGGCGGAAACACCATATATTTT
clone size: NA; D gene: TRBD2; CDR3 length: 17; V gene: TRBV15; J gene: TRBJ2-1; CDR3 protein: CATSRAPGSGGGNEQFF; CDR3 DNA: TGTGCCACCAGCAGAGCTCCTGGCAGCGGGGGAGGGAATGAGCAGTTCTTC
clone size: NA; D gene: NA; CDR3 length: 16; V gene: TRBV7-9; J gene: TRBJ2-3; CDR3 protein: CASSSGGGGGTDTQYF; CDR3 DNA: TGTGCCAGCAGCTCGGGTGGAGGTGGGGGCACAGATACGCAGTATTTT
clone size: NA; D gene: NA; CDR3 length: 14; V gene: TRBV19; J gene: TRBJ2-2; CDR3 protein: CASRSASRTGELFF; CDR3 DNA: TGTGCCAGTAGGTCGGCTAGTCGGACCGGGGAGCTGTTTTTT
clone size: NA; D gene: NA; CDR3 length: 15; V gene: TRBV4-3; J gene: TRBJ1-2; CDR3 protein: CASSQDAGASYGYTF; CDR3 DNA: TGCGCCAGCAGCCAAGATGCAGGGGCGAGCTATGGCTACACCTTC
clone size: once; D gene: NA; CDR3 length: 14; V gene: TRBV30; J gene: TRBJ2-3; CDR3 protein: CAWSVPGSFDTQYF; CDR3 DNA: TGTGCCTGGAGTGTACCCGGGAGTTTCGATACGCAGTATTTT
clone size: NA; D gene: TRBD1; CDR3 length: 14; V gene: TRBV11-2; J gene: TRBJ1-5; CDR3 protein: CASSTTGVNQPQHF; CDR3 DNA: TGTGCCAGCAGCACGACAGGGGTTAATCAGCCCCAGCATTTT
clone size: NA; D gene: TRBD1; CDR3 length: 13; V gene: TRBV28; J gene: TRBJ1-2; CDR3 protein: CASRGQGNYGYTF; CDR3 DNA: TGTGCCAGCAGGGGACAGGGAAACTATGGCTACACCTTC
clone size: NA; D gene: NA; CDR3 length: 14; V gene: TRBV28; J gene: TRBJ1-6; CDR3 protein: CASSLVQAPNPLHF; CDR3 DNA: TGTGCCAGCAGTTTAGTACAGGCCCCAAATCCCCTCCACTTT
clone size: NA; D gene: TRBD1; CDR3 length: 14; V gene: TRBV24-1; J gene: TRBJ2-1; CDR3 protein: CATRDRGGYNEQFF; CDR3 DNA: TGTGCCACCAGAGACAGGGGCGGGTACAATGAGCAGTTCTTC
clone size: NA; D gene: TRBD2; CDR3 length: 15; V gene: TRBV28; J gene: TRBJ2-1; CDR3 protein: CASSLWTSGRNEQFF; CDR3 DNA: TGTGCCAGCAGTTTGTGGACTAGCGGGAGAAATGAGCAGTTCTTC
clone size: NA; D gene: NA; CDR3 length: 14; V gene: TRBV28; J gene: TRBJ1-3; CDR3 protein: CASSLNTAGNTIYF; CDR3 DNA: TGTGCCAGCAGTTTAAATACAGCTGGAAACACCATATATTTT
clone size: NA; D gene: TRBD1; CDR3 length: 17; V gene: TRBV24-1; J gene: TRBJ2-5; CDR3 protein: CATRKRGLDRGQETQYF; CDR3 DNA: TGTGCCACCAGAAAGCGCGGCCTGGACAGGGGGCAAGAGACCCAGTACTTC
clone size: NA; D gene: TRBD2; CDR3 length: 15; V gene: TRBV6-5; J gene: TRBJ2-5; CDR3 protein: CASTPLAGVQETQYF; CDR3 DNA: TGTGCCAGCACTCCACTAGCGGGGGTGCAGGAGACCCAGTACTTC
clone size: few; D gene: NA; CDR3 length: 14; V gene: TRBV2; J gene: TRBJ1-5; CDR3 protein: CASGPSRLDQPQHF; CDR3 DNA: TGTGCCAGCGGGCCATCTCGGCTCGATCAGCCCCAGCATTTT
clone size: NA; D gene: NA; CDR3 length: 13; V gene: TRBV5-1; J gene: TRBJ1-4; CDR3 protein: CASSLDSREKLFF; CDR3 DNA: TGCGCCAGCAGCTTGGACAGCAGGGAAAAACTGTTTTTT
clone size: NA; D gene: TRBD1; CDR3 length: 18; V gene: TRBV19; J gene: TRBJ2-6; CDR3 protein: CASSLTGLINSGANVLTF; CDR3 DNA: TGTGCCAGTAGCCTGACAGGGTTGATAAACTCTGGGGCCAACGTCCTGACTTTC
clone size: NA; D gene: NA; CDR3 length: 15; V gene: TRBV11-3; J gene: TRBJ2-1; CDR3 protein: CASSSDKSSYNEQFF; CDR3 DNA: TGTGCCAGCAGCTCGGACAAGAGCTCCTACAATGAGCAGTTCTTC
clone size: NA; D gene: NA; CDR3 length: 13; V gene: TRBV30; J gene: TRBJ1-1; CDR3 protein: CAWSRGGFTEAFF; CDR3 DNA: TGTGCCTGGAGTCGGGGGGGCTTCACTGAAGCTTTCTTT
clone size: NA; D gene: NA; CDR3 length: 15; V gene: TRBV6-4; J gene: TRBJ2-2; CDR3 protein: CASSDSGGRTGELFF; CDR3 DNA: TGTGCCAGCAGTGATTCCGGGGGGCGGACCGGGGAGCTGTTTTTT
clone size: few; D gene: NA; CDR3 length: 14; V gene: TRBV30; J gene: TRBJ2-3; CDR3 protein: CAWTAVLGTDTQYF; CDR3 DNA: TGTGCCTGGACCGCAGTGTTGGGCACAGATACGCAGTATTTT
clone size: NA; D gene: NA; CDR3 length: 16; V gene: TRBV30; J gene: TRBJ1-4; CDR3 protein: CAWSPEWGVSDEKLFF; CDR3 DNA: TGTGCCTGGAGTCCAGAGTGGGGGGTATCAGATGAAAAACTGTTTTTT
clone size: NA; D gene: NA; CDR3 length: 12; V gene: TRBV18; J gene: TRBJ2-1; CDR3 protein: CASSPEGNEQFF; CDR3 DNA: TGTGCCAGCTCACCTGAGGGCAATGAGCAGTTCTTC
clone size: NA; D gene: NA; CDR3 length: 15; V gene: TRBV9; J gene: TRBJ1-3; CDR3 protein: CASSPRGGNGNTIYF; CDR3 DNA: TGTGCCAGCAGCCCGAGGGGGGGGAACGGAAACACCATATATTTT
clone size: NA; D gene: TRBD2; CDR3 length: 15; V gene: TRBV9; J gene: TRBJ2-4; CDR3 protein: CASSVRAGGINIQYF; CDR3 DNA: TGTGCCAGCAGCGTACGAGCGGGGGGAATAAACATTCAGTACTTC
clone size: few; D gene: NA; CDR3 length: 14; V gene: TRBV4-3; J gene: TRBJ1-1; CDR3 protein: CASSQGRARTEAFF; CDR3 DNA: TGCGCCAGCAGCCAAGGGAGGGCTAGGACTGAAGCTTTCTTT
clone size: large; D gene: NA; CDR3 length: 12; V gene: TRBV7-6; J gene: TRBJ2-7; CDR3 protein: CASSSTGYEQYF; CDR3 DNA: TGTGCCAGCAGCTCCACAGGCTACGAGCAGTACTTC
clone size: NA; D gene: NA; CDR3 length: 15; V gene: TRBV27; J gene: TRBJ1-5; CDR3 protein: CASSRGRGSNQPQHF; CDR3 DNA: TGTGCCAGCAGCCGGGGGAGGGGGAGCAATCAGCCCCAGCATTTT
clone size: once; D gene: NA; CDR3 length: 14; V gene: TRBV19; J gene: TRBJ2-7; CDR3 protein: CASSEQGTTYEQYF; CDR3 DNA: TGTGCCAGTAGCGAACAGGGAACTACCTACGAGCAGTACTTC
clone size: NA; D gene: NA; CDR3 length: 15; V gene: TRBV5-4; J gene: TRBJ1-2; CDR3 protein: CASSAPELLNYGYTF; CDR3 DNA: TGTGCCAGCAGCGCCCCCGAGTTGTTAAACTATGGCTACACCTTC
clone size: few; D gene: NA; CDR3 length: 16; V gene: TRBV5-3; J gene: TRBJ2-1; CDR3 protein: CARSLAISGTYNEQFF; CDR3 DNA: TGTGCCAGAAGCTTGGCGATTAGCGGCACCTACAATGAGCAGTTCTTC
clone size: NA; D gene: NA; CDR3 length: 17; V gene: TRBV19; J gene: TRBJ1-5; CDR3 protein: CASSTGQRSYSNQPQHF; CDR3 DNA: TGTGCCAGTAGTACTGGACAGCGTTCCTATAGCAATCAGCCCCAGCATTTT
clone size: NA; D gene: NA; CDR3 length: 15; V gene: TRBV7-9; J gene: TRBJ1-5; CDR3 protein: CASSPPGGGNQPQHF; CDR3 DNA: TGTGCCAGCAGCCCCCCGGGGGGAGGGAATCAGCCCCAGCATTTT
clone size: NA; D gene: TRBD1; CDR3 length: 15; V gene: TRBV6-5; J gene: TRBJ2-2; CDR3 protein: CASSYGQGATGELFF; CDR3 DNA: TGTGCCAGCAGTTACGGGCAGGGGGCGACCGGGGAGCTGTTTTTT
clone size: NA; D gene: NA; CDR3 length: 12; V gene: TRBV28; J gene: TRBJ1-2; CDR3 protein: CASVRPGYGYTF; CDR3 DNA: TGTGCCAGCGTGAGGCCCGGATATGGCTACACCTTC
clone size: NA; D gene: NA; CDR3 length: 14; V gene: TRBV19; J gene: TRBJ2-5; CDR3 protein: CASSHRGLQETQYF; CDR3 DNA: TGTGCCAGTAGCCATCGGGGACTGCAAGAGACCCAGTACTTC
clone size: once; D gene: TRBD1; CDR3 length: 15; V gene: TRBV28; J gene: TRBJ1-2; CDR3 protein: CASSLEDRGLYGYTF; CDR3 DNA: TGTGCCAGCAGTTTAGAGGACAGGGGCCTCTATGGCTACACCTTC
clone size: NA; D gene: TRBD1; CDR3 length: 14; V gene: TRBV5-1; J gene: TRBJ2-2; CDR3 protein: CASTGTEITGELFF; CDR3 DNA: TGCGCCAGCACCGGGACAGAGATCACCGGGGAGCTGTTTTTT
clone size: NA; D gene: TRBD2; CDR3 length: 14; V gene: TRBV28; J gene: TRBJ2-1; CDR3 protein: CASKAGGAYNEQFF; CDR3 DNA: TGTGCCAGCAAAGCGGGGGGGGCCTACAATGAGCAGTTCTTC
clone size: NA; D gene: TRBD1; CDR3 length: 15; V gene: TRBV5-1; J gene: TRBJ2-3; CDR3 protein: CASSLWGQGGDTQYF; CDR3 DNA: TGCGCCAGCAGCTTGTGGGGACAGGGGGGAGATACGCAGTATTTT
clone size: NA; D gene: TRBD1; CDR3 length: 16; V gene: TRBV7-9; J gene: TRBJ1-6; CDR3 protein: CASSLVTGGHNSPLHF; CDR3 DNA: TGTGCCAGCAGCTTAGTTACAGGGGGACATAATTCACCCCTCCACTTT
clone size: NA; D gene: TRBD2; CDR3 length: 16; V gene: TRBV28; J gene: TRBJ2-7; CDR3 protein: CASSRGGGGSSYEQYF; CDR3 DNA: TGTGCCAGCAGCCGGGGCGGCGGGGGGAGTTCCTACGAGCAGTACTTC
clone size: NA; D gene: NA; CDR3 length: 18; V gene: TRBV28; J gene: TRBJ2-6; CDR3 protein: CASSTPGQTGSGANVLTF; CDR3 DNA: TGTGCCAGCAGCACCCCCGGGCAAACAGGGTCCGGGGCCAACGTCCTGACTTTC
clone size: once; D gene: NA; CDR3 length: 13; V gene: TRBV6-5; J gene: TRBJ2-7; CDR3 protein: CASIRTAPYEQYF; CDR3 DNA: TGTGCCAGCATTAGGACAGCCCCCTACGAGCAGTACTTC
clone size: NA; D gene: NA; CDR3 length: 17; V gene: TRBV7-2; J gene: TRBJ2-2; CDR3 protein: CASSLPTWRAGTGELFF; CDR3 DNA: TGTGCCAGCAGCTTACCCACTTGGAGAGCGGGCACCGGGGAGCTGTTTTTT
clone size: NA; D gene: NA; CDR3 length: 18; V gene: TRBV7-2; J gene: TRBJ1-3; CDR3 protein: CASSSLSARGFSGNTIYF; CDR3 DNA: TGTGCCAGCAGCTCCCTCTCTGCCAGGGGCTTCTCTGGAAACACCATATATTTT
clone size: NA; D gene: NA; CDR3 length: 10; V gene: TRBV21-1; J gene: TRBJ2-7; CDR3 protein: CASSKGQRVF; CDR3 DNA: TGTGCCAGCAGCAAGGGCCAACGTGTATTC
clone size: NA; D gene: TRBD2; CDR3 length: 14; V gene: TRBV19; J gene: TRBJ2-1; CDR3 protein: CASTAGTSRDEQFF; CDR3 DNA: TGTGCCAGTACAGCCGGGACTAGCAGGGATGAGCAGTTCTTC
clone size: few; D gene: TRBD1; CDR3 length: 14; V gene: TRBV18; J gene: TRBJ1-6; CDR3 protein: CASSPDRVNSPLHF; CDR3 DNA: TGTGCCAGCTCACCAGACAGGGTTAATTCACCCCTCCACTTT
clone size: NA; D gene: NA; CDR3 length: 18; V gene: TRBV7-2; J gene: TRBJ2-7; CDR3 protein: CASSSDGTGGHGYYEQYF; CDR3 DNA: TGTGCCAGCAGCTCGGACGGGACGGGGGGCCATGGTTACTACGAGCAGTACTTC
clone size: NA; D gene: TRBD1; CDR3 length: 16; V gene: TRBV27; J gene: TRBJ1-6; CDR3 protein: CASSLTGVATNSPLHF; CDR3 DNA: TGTGCCAGCAGTTTGACAGGGGTGGCTACTAATTCACCCCTCCACTTT